The rows below give T cell receptor beta chains drawn from one sample of a study of blood T cell repertoires in COVID-19. Generated by immunoSEQ multiplex PCR, the TCRdb table keeps only in-frame clones and is missing some. In the table there are under 85,000 clones, 70% to 90% of which are singletons. Sequencing input: peripheral blood. These receptors were taken from a man at least 80 years old in a cohort sampled during active COVID-19. CDR3s include the opening cysteine and the closing phenylalanine or tryptophan. A D gene is named only where the DNA matches it firmly. The size field is filled for only some rows; it gives once, few, many or a size class.

j_gene | abundance | v_gene | d_gene | CDR3aa | CDR3nt
TRBJ2-1 | . | TRBV7-3 | . | CASSLPRTEYNEQFF | TGTGCCAGCAGCTTACCCCGGACAGAGTACAATGAGCAGTTCTTC
TRBJ1-2 | . | TRBV6-5 | TRBD1 | CASSEGQANYGYTF | TGTGCCAGCAGCGAGGGACAGGCTAACTATGGCTACACCTTC
TRBJ2-2 | . | TRBV29-1 | TRBD1 | CSAGQKNTGELFF | TGCAGCGCGGGACAGAAGAACACCGGGGAGCTGTTTTTT
TRBJ1-1 | . | TRBV19 | TRBD1 | CASSNRGGTEAFF | TGTGCCAGTAGTAACAGGGGCGGCACTGAAGCTTTCTTT
TRBJ1-6 | . | TRBV7-9 | TRBD1 | CATDPTGRGSSYNSPLHF | TGTGCCACCGACCCGACAGGGCGAGGGAGCTCCTATAATTCACCCCTCCACTTT
TRBJ1-6 | . | TRBV3-1/TRBV3-2 | . | CASSQDTVVSGQPYNSPLHF | TGTGCCAGCAGCCAAGATACAGTCGTTTCCGGACAGCCTTATAATTCACCCCTCCACTTT
TRBJ1-1 | few | TRBV18 | TRBD1 | CASSPTGQGQAFF | TGTGCCAGCTCACCTACCGGACAGGGCCAAGCTTTCTTT
TRBJ1-3 | . | TRBV7-2 | TRBD1 | CASSPDRANGNTIYF | TGTGCCAGCAGCCCGGACAGGGCAAACGGAAACACCATATATTTT
TRBJ2-3 | . | TRBV5-1 | TRBD2 | CASNRLAGTDTQYF | TGCGCCAGCAACCGACTAGCCGGCACAGATACGCAGTATTTT
TRBJ2-3 | . | TRBV10-3 | . | CAIMGGTDTQYF | TGTGCCATCATGGGCGGCACAGATACGCAGTATTTT
TRBJ1-5 | many | TRBV27 | TRBD1 | CASSLWGQGNSNQPQHF | TGTGCCAGCAGTTTATGGGGACAGGGAAATAGCAATCAGCCCCAGCATTTT
TRBJ2-1 | few | TRBV5-1 | . | CASSSKNEGEQFF | TGCGCCAGCAGCTCCAAGAACGAGGGTGAGCAGTTCTTC
TRBJ2-3 | . | TRBV15 | TRBD2 | CATSRDAGGDTQYF | TGTGCCACCAGCAGAGATGCGGGGGGAGATACGCAGTATTTT
TRBJ2-1 | once | TRBV7-9 | TRBD2 | CASEPPGGYNEQFF | TGTGCCAGCGAGCCTCCGGGGGGCTACAATGAGCAGTTCTTC
TRBJ1-5 | . | TRBV29-1 | . | CSVEDDFRGFSNQPQHF | TGCAGCGTTGAAGATGATTTCCGGGGGTTCAGCAATCAGCCCCAGCATTTT
TRBJ1-1 | . | TRBV19 | . | CASSEGHSGNTEAFF | TGTGCCAGTAGTGAGGGACACAGCGGGAACACTGAAGCTTTCTTT
TRBJ2-5 | . | TRBV7-9 | . | CASSPPRRTDKETQYF | TGTGCCAGCAGCCCTCCCCGCCGGACAGACAAAGAGACCCAGTACTTC
TRBJ1-2 | . | TRBV7-9 | TRBD1 | CASSIGQAKGYTF | TGTGCCAGCAGCATTGGACAGGCGAAAGGCTACACCTTC
TRBJ2-1 | . | TRBV10-3 | TRBD2 | CAISAAGTSPEQFF | TGTGCCATCAGTGCAGCGGGGACTAGTCCTGAGCAGTTCTTC
TRBJ2-1 | . | TRBV19 | TRBD2 | CASSIPGTSGGDNEQFF | TGTGCCAGTAGTATTCCGGGGACTAGCGGGGGGGACAATGAGCAGTTCTTC
TRBJ2-5 | . | TRBV5-1 | . | CASSDPPRETQYF | TGCGCCAGCAGCGATCCACCTAGGGAGACCCAGTACTTC
TRBJ2-1 | . | TRBV6-2/TRBV6-3 | TRBD2 | CASSQTSGGFEQFF | TGTGCCAGCAGTCAAACTAGCGGGGGGTTTGAGCAGTTCTTC
TRBJ1-2 | once | TRBV10-3 | TRBD1 | CAISGDRADGYTF | TGTGCCATCAGTGGGGACAGGGCCGATGGCTACACCTTC
TRBJ1-3 | . | TRBV5-1 | TRBD1 | CASSLDATGTNTIYF | TGCGCCAGCAGCTTGGATGCGACAGGGACTAACACCATATATTTT
TRBJ2-7 | few | TRBV6-2/TRBV6-3 | . | CASSYFPDNYEQYF | TGTGCCAGCAGTTATTTTCCAGATAACTACGAGCAGTACTTC
TRBJ1-1 | . | TRBV19 | TRBD1 | CAIGAAGGPLGNTEAFF | TGTGCCATAGGGGCGGCAGGGGGACCCTTAGGGAACACTGAAGCTTTCTTT
TRBJ2-3 | . | TRBV7-2 | TRBD1 | CASSRDRAGTDTQYF | TGTGCCAGCAGCAGGGACAGGGCTGGCACAGATACGCAGTATTTT
TRBJ2-1 | . | TRBV4-2 | TRBD2 | CASSQDGLAGAQGYNEQFF | TGTGCCAGCAGCCAAGATGGGCTAGCGGGGGCCCAAGGATACAATGAGCAGTTCTTC
TRBJ1-2 | . | TRBV7-8 | . | CASSHAGTSYGYTF | TGTGCCAGCAGCCACGCCGGGACAAGCTATGGCTACACCTTC
TRBJ1-1 | . | TRBV3-1/TRBV3-2 | . | CASSQPGNTEAFF | TGTGCCAGCAGCCAACCAGGGAACACTGAAGCTTTCTTT
TRBJ2-5 | . | TRBV6-5 | TRBD2 | CASFWAGREEETQYF | TGTGCCAGCTTTTGGGCGGGACGGGAGGAAGAGACCCAGTACTTC
TRBJ2-7 | . | TRBV5-1 | . | CASSLGYEQYF | TGCGCCAGCAGCCTCGGGTACGAGCAGTACTTC
TRBJ2-1 | . | TRBV7-2 | TRBD1 | CASSLVRDRGRNEQFF | TGTGCCAGCAGCTTAGTGCGGGACAGGGGTCGGAATGAGCAGTTCTTC
TRBJ2-5 | . | TRBV5-1 | TRBD2 | CASSPAGVGSKTQYF | TGCGCCAGCAGCCCAGCGGGGGTCGGTTCGAAGACCCAGTACTTC
TRBJ2-2 | . | TRBV4-2 | TRBD2 | CASSQVLAVNTGELFF | TGTGCCAGCAGCCAAGTACTAGCGGTGAACACCGGGGAGCTGTTTTTT
TRBJ1-4 | . | TRBV19 | TRBD1 | CASSKGDSTNEKLFF | TGTGCCAGTAGTAAGGGGGACAGTACTAATGAAAAACTGTTTTTT
TRBJ2-7 | . | TRBV7-2 | . | CASSPPPRRSSYEQYF | TGTGCCAGCAGCCCCCCTCCCAGGAGGAGCTCCTACGAGCAGTACTTC